A single sample is the source of the 5 T cell receptor beta chains below, sequenced in a study of PD-1 blockade in mismatch repair-deficient tumors. Some clones are missing from TCRdb's copy, which holds only in-frame ones; the method was immunoSEQ multiplex PCR. Of 45,000 to 55,000 clones in the sample, more than 65% were seen once. The source material was peripheral blood, sampled 20 weeks after starting pembrolizumab. The receptors were sampled from an adult with mismatch repair-deficient cancer.

The chain has TRBV7-9 and TRBJ1-2, with 10 bases matching TRBD1. Germline V gene sequence: CDR1 SEHNR, CDR2 FQNEAQ (reference sequence). CDR3 length: 15 residues. V shed 2 bases, J shed 5 bases, and the junction held 5 bases outside the gene matches. Written as DNA, the CDR3 is TGTGCCAGCAGCTTAAGGACAGGGGGTTCTTATGGCTACACCTTC. This sequence encodes CASSLRTGGSYGYTF.

The chain recombines TRBV6-6 with TRBJ2-7, with 8 bases matching TRBD2. V dropped 6 bases and J dropped 2; count of bases not matched to a gene: 6. CDR1 and CDR2 from the germline V gene are MNHNY and SVGAGI (reference sequence). The length of the CDR3 is 14 residues. The CDR3 DNA reads TGTGCCAGCAGAGTACTAGCGGACGCCTACGAGCAGTACTTC. This encodes CASRVLADAYEQYF.

The V and J genes are TRBV30 and TRBJ2-7; D remains unclear. The CDR3 is 12 amino acids. The germline CDR1 and CDR2 sequences are GTSNPN and SVGIG (reference sequence). The V and J ends lost 1 base and 0 bases respectively, with 4 bases between them. The CDR3 sequence is CAWSGVSYEQYF. CDR3 coding DNA: TGTGCCTGGAGTGGAGTCTCCTACGAGCAGTACTTC.

V usage is TRBV19 and J usage is TRBJ1-1, with D possibly being TRBD1 (6 bases). Germline V CDR1 and CDR2: LNHDA, SQIVND (reference sequence). V lost 7 bases and J 1 base, leaving 13 bases between the germline ends. The CDR3 consists of 14 residues. The CDR3 DNA reads TGTGCCAGTACCTTGGACAGAAGGAACACTGAAGCTTTCTTT. This codes for CASTLDRRNTEAFF.

The chain joins TRBV28 to TRBJ1-2; tentatively, D is TRBD1 (6 bases). The CDR3 consists of 15 residues. V lost 6 bases and J 2 bases, leaving 16 bases between the germline ends. Germline V gives CDR1 MDHEN, CDR2 SYDVKM. CDR3 DNA: TGTGCCAGCAGCCAACAGGGTTCCGGAAACTATGGCTACACCTTC. Translation: CASSQQGSGNYGYTF.